A single sample gave rise to the 20 T cell receptor beta chains below, sequenced in a study of cytomegalovirus exposure and HLA in healthy donors. Profiled with immunoSEQ multiplex PCR; TCRdb holds only in-frame clones, not every one. The sample holds 180,000 or so clones; 86% are singletons and the top ten take 2% to 3%. The material sequenced was PBMCs. The source of these receptors is a man aged 18 to 29 in good health and CMV-seropositive.

This clone has a single count. V and J are TRBV4-3 and TRBJ2-4; TRBD2 might be the D (6 bases). In germline, CDR1 is LGHNA, CDR2 YSLEER. This CDR3 is 17 amino acids long. V lost 2 bases to trimming and J lost 4 bases, with 18 bases between them. The CDR3 here is CASSQFGRGQRKNIQYF. CDR3 sequence (DNA): TGCGCCAGCAGCCAATTCGGGCGGGGCCAAAGAAAAAACATTCAGTACTTC.

The V call is TRBV7-2, the J call TRBJ2-7; D is ambiguous. The V end lost 0 bases, the J end lost 1 base, and 10 bases lay between the germline ends. The CDR3 spans 15 residues. The germline V gene has CDR1 SGHTA and CDR2 FQGNSA. In DNA form, the CDR3 reads TGTGCCAGCAGCTTAGCCGCCGCGCCATCCTACGAGCAGTACTTC. Translation: CASSLAAAPSYEQYF.

The CDR3 reads CASSSRVIGNTIYF. CDR3 bases: TGTGCCAGCAGCTCCAGGGTAATAGGAAACACCATATATTTT. The gene calls are TRBV13 and TRBJ1-3; the D gene is possibly TRBD1 (5 bases). Per the germline V gene, CDR1 is PRHDT and CDR2 is FYEKMQ (reference sequence). The V end was cut by 4 bases, the J end by 4 bases, with 11 bases between. The CDR3 is 14 residues long.

The gene calls are TRBV10-3 and TRBJ1-3, with 7 positions matching TRBD1. The CDR3 contains 16 residues. Germline V lookup: CDR1 ENHRY, CDR2 SYGVKD. After removal of 5 bases from V and 0 bases from J, the junction contained 7 bases not matched to a gene. The CDR3 sequence is CAISRGYRGSGNTIYF. CDR3 DNA sequence: TGTGCCATCAGTCGGGGGTACAGGGGCTCTGGAAACACCATATATTTT.

J is TRBJ1-2 and V is TRBV29-1; a possible D gene is TRBD1 (6 bases). Germline CDR1 reads SQVTM; CDR2 reads ANQGSEA. CDR3 length: 14 amino acids. Trimming removed 8 bases from V and 3 bases from J, with 19 bases in between. Here the CDR3 DNA reads TGCAGCTTCGTACAGACCCAGGGGTACTATGGCTACACCTTC. It specifies CSFVQTQGYYGYTF.

The chain couples TRBV4-3 to TRBJ1-4; D gene ambiguous. The V gene's germline CDR1 is LGHNA and CDR2 YSLEER. The CDR3 has 15 amino acids. Trimming cost V 0 bases and J 9 bases, with 14 bases left between them. The CDR3 loop reads CASSQDFTDTKKLFF. The DNA of the CDR3 is TGCGCCAGCAGCCAAGATTTCACCGACACCAAAAAACTGTTTTTT.

Concerning this clone itself: The germline gene is not matched at one end of the junction; a read error may be the cause. The chain recombines TRBV28 with TRBJ2-5; TRBD1 might be the D (6 bases). The germline V gene has CDR1 MDHEN and CDR2 SYDVKM. This CDR3 has 11 residues. The CDR3 here is CGSRGWETQYF. In nucleotides, the CDR3 is TGCGGTTCCAGGGGTTGGGAGACCCAGTACTTC. The full variable domain, with the rest looked up from reference TRBV28 and TRBJ2-5, is DVKVTQSSRYLVKRTGEKVFLECVQDMDHENMFWYRQDPGLGLRLIYFSYDVKMKEKGDIPEGYSVSREKKERFSLILESASTNQTSMYLCGSRGWETQYFGPGTRLLVL.

The chain links TRBV9 to TRBJ2-2; 8 bases are shared with TRBD2. Per the germline V gene, CDR1 is SGDLS and CDR2 is YYNGEE. This CDR3 is 15 amino acids long. V lost 4 bases to trimming and J lost 0 bases; unmatched junction nucleotides: 2. CDR3 nucleotides: TGTGCCAGCAGCATTAGCGGGGCGAACACCGGGGAGCTGTTTTTT. Its protein is CASSISGANTGELFF.

The chain is built from TRBV15 and TRBJ2-3; D might be TRBD1 (5 bases). CDR3 length equals 15 residues. The V end lost 0 bases, the J end lost 1 base, and 8 bases lay between the germline ends. CDR1 is LNHNV, CDR2 YYDKDF, per germline (reference sequence). This CDR3 reads CATSRDQGGTDTQYF. The CDR3 DNA reads as TGTGCCACCAGCAGAGATCAGGGCGGCACAGATACGCAGTATTTT.

Turning to this clone: An end of the junction does not agree with germline; a read error may underlie this. The chain joins TRBV7-2 to TRBJ2-5, with 10 bases fitting TRBD2. The CDR3 sequence is 14 residues long. CDR1 is SGHTA and CDR2 is FQGNSA in the germline V gene. CDR3 protein: CASSFTIQGSGGHF. The CDR3 nucleotides are TGTGCCAGCAGCTTCACGATTCAGGGTAGCGGGGGGCACTTC. The full variable domain, rest sourced from reference TRBV7-2 and TRBJ2-5, is GAGVSQSPSNKVTEKGKDVELRCDPISGHTALYWYRQSLGQGLEFLIYFQGNSAPDKSGLPSDRFSAERTGGSVSTLTIQRTQQEDSAVYLCASSFTIQGSGGHFGPGTRLLVL.

The chain combines TRBV6-5 with TRBJ1-1, with D hard to call. V was pared by 4 bases and J by 2 bases, with 8 bases between. This CDR3 contains 13 residues. Germline V gene data show CDR1 as MNHEY and CDR2 as SVGAGI. This CDR3 reads CASSLAHNTEAFF. The CDR3 DNA sequence: TGTGCCAGCAGTTTAGCACACAACACTGAAGCTTTCTTT.

This clone has more than one count but fewer than ten. DNA of the CDR3: TGTGCCAGCAGTGACGTAGAGAATCAGCCCCAGCATTTT. This encodes CASSDVENQPQHF. The chain combines TRBV6-4 with TRBJ1-5; D is undetermined. CDR3 size: 13 residues. Germline CDR1 MRHNA, CDR2 SNTAGT. Trimming pared 2 bases from V and 4 bases from J, leaving 6 bases between.

The chain combines TRBV6-5 with TRBJ2-1, with a weak D call TRBD2 (6 bases). Germline lookup yields CDR1 MNHEY and CDR2 SVGAGI. The CDR3 is made up of 14 amino acids. V lost 0 bases to trimming and J lost 7 bases, with 10 bases between them. CDR3: CASSYSGGSNEQFF. CDR3 nucleotide sequence: TGTGCCAGCAGTTACTCGGGGGGTAGTAATGAGCAGTTCTTC.

The V call is TRBV6-1, the J call TRBJ2-7; 9 positions agree with TRBD1. This CDR3 has 11 amino acids. After removal of 6 bases from V and 6 bases from J, the junction contained 0 bases not matched to a gene. Germline assignment: CDR1 MNHNS and CDR2 SASEGT. CDR3 region: CASRTGGEQYF. The DNA of the CDR3 is TGTGCCAGCAGGACAGGGGGCGAGCAGTACTTC.

V gene TRBV2 combines with J gene TRBJ1-1, with D unresolved. The V and J ends lost 8 bases and 7 bases respectively, with 8 bases between them. Germline V gene sequence: CDR1 SNHLY, CDR2 FYNNEI. The CDR3 extends over 10 amino acids. The CDR3 DNA sequence: TGTGCCAGCGGCCCCGTTGAAGCTTTCTTT. It translates to CASGPVEAFF.

The chain is built from TRBV7-2 and TRBJ2-3; 8 positions match TRBD2. CDR3 size: 16 residues. V was pared by 3 bases and J by 6 bases, with 11 bases of the junction left unmatched. Germline lookup yields CDR1 SGHTA and CDR2 FQGNSA. As DNA, the CDR3 is TGTGCCAGCAGCTTTGCCCCACTAGCGGTGGGGGATACGCAGTATTTT. Protein product: CASSFAPLAVGDTQYF.

The chain joins TRBV30 to TRBJ2-5; D remains unclear. CDR3 length: 12 residues. Germline values: CDR1 GTSNPN, CDR2 SVGIG (reference sequence). V was trimmed by 3 bases and J by 3 bases, leaving 8 bases between them. Written as DNA, the CDR3 is TGTGCCTGGAGACGGGTAGAAGAGACCCAGTACTTC. It translates to CAWRRVEETQYF.

The rearrangement joins TRBV20-1 to TRBJ2-7, with D perhaps matching TRBD1 (6 bases). V gave up 7 bases and J gave up 9 bases, with 16 bases separating them. CDR1 is DFQATT and CDR2 is SNEGSKA in the germline V gene (reference sequence). The CDR3 sequence is 11 residues long. The CDR3 loop reads CSGTQGTTQYF. The CDR3 DNA reads as TGCAGTGGAACCCAGGGGACGACGCAGTACTTC.

This chain connects TRBV19 to TRBJ2-2; 8 positions match TRBD2. The CDR3 consists of 15 residues. Unmatched junction bases numbered 4, after V lost 3 bases and J lost 4 bases. Germline V gives CDR1 LNHDA, CDR2 SQIVND (reference sequence). The CDR3 DNA reads TGTGCCAGTAGTATGGGGCGGGGGGTCACCGGGGAGCTGTTTTTT. Translating gives CASSMGRGVTGELFF.

The V gene is TRBV7-9, the J gene TRBJ2-7; 7 bases line up with TRBD1. The CDR3 contains 15 residues. The J segment lost 3 bases and the V segment lost 0 bases, leaving 5 bases of the junction unmatched. Germline V gives CDR1 SEHNR, CDR2 FQNEAQ (reference sequence). DNA of the CDR3: TGTGCCAGCAGCTTAGCAGGCAGGGGGTACTACGAGCAGTACTTC. Its protein is CASSLAGRGYYEQYF.